The sequence of this T cell receptor beta chain was determined in a study of blood T cells in healthy people across ages. The use of a sample-barcoded 5' primer and a J-beta primer mix characterized a second PCR of about 7 to 12 cycles. Using its own MiXCR run on the 5' RACE reads, TCRdb lists one record per CDR3 protein. This table has some 690,000 distinct CDR3 sequences, about 20% appearing once. From germline, CDR1 is LGHNT and CDR2 FRNRAP. The CDR3 sequence is 16 residues long. Trimming pared 6 bases from V and 4 bases from J, leaving 21 bases between. This clonotype was recorded at least ten times.

The clonotype comes from a man in his 70s in good health. The sample consisted of blood. The chain combines TRBV12-5 with TRBJ2-5; tentative D call: TRBD1 (6 bases). The CDR3 region is CASGQQTQGIGETQYF. The CDR3 DNA follows: TGTGCTAGTGGCCAACAAACACAGGGAATCGGAGAGACCCAGTACTTC.